This TCR beta chain emerged from a study of shared clonotypes between healthy human individuals. At the level of the study: CD4 naive and memory got three plates each, CD8 naive two, CD8 memory one. Study observations and caveats: The study generally estimated greater richness for naive than memory subsets. The generation probabilities recorded for non-shared clonotypes fell below those of clonotypes shared by all four donors.

The CDR3 runs 15 residues. Trimming removed 5 bases at V and 4 bases at J, with 16 bases between. The germline V gene has CDR1 SGHRS and CDR2 YFSETQ. As for this clone: Its matching antigen is unknown.

Only CD45RO-negative cells positively selected for CCR7 counted as naive CD8 cells, so terminally differentiated effector memory CD45RA+ cells were excluded. Original data processing: For the immunoSEQ data, sequences were junction-only without quality scores, so filtering differed. Repertoires were generated with immunoSEQ multiplex PCR, while TCRdb's copy carries only in-frame clones and drops some. D and trimming were read from the DNA, whereas the V and J calls and clone size are those reported in that table. Of about 2.1 million clones detected, 90% to 95% appear once; the ten largest clones hold more than 1.5%.

This TCR was recovered from a man between 18 and 29 years old in good health. Some clones in this sample may be carry-over from other donors' samples. Material: naive CD8+ T cells from PBMCs. V usage is TRBV5-1 and J usage is TRBJ2-1, with D perhaps being TRBD1 or TRBD2 (5 bases each). The CDR3 DNA follows: TGCGCCAGCAGAAACTATGGGGGAGTTTACAATGAGCAGTTCTTC. Translation: CASRNYGGVYNEQFF.